Each of the 4 T cell receptor beta chains below was sequenced from the same sample in a study of PD-1 blockade in classical Hodgkin lymphoma. Each and every patient relapsed after autologous stem cell transplantation, and patients got differing brentuximab vedotin exposure. Some clones are missing from TCRdb's copy, which holds only in-frame ones; the method was immunoSEQ multiplex PCR. The table records about 28,000 clones, 75% to 90% of them present only once. Sequences were derived from peripheral blood mononuclear cells (PBMCs), sampled before the second cycle of nivolumab. These receptors all come from a human donor with classical Hodgkin lymphoma.

The gene calls are TRBV29-1 and TRBJ1-1; D unclear. Germline lookup yields CDR1 SQVTM and CDR2 ANQGSEA. The length of the CDR3 is 13 residues. V shed 7 bases and J shed 0 bases, with 12 bases lying between them. The CDR3 region is CSEHPAMNTEAFF. CDR3 sequence (DNA): TGCAGCGAACATCCGGCGATGAACACTGAAGCTTTCTTT.

This clone was recorded once. The chain is built from TRBV29-1 and TRBJ2-6; D is perhaps TRBD2 (7 bases). CDR3 length: 13 residues. V lost 6 bases, J lost 2 bases, and 8 bases lay in between. Germline V gene data show CDR1 as SQVTM and CDR2 as ANQGSEA. In DNA, the CDR3 is TGCAGCGTAGGGGGGGCTGGGGCCAACGTCCTGACTTTC. Residues: CSVGGAGANVLTF.

The V call is TRBV7-6, the J call TRBJ2-2, with a weak D call TRBD1 (5 bases). CDR3 length: 15 amino acids. V was cut by 1 base and J by 1 base, with 7 bases left in between. Germline CDR1 and CDR2: SGHVS and FNYEAQ. The CDR3 bases are TGTGCCAGCAGCTTAGTCAGGGTGAACACCGGGGAGCTGTTTTTT. This sequence encodes CASSLVRVNTGELFF. Filled out from reference TRBV7-6 and TRBJ2-2, the complete variable domain reads GAGVSQSPRYKVTKRGQDVALRCDPISGHVSLYWYRQALGQGPEFLTYFNYEAQQDKSGLPNDRFSAERPEGSISTLTIQRTEQRDSAMYRCASSLVRVNTGELFFGEGSRLTVL.

This chain links TRBV7-9 with TRBJ2-7, with D possibly called TRBD1 or TRBD2 (5 bases each). V gave up 5 bases and J gave up 6 bases, with 20 bases separating them. Per germline, CDR1 SEHNR and CDR2 FQNEAQ (reference sequence). The CDR3 totals 15 residues. Here the CDR3 DNA reads TGTGCCAGCAGCCAATTATCAGGGACGGCATCCGAGCAGTACGTC. The encoded protein is CASSQLSGTASEQYV.